These 4 T cell receptor beta chains originate from one sample sequenced in a study of metastatic and nonmetastatic thyroid tumors. TCRdb recomputed clones from the PCR reads via MiXCR. The sample holds about 20,000 clones; roughly a third are singletons and the top ten take around 29%. All patients were untreated before thyroid surgery. The source material was tumor tissue. Source of these receptors: a female donor with papillary thyroid cancer or a benign thyroid nodule (not recorded which). Some clones in this sample may be carry-over from other donors' samples.

The genes are TRBV10-1 and TRBJ2-2; D possibly corresponds to TRBD2 (6 bases). From germline, CDR1 is WNHNN and CDR2 SYGVQD (reference sequence). This CDR3 is built from 14 residues. V lost 4 bases, J lost 7 bases, and 13 bases lay in between. The CDR3 loop reads CASSGASEGGELFF. Written as DNA, the CDR3 is TGCGCCAGCAGTGGAGCTAGCGAGGGCGGGGAGCTGTTTTTT.

The chain carries TRBV20-1 and TRBJ1-1; 9 bases match TRBD1. The V and J ends lost 3 bases and 7 bases, in that order; junction bases with no gene match: 12. This CDR3 is 15 amino acids long. Germline lookup yields CDR1 DFQATT and CDR2 SNEGSKA (reference sequence). Here the CDR3 reads CSASPGTGTLDEAFF. The CDR3, as DNA: TGCAGTGCTAGTCCCGGGACAGGGACGCTGGATGAAGCTTTCTTT.

This clone showed up just a few times. Here the CDR3 reads CASSWDRGRNYGYTF. In nucleotides, the CDR3 is TGTGCCAGCAGTTGGGACAGGGGGCGAAACTATGGCTACACCTTC. This chain uses TRBV6-2 or TRBV6-3 with TRBJ1-2; 12 nucleotides align to TRBD1. The CDR3 spans 15 residues. Germline loops: CDR1 MNHEY, CDR2 SVGEGT. V was pared by 4 bases and J by 2 bases, with 2 bases of the junction left unmatched.

The genes are TRBV24-1 and TRBJ2-3; D uncertain. Per the germline V gene, CDR1 is KGHDR and CDR2 is SFDVKD. This CDR3 has 14 amino acids. V gave up 5 bases and J gave up 6 bases, with 14 bases separating them. The CDR3 DNA is TGTGCCACCAGTGGTCTGGAGACCCGGGATACGCAGTATTTT. It yields the protein CATSGLETRDTQYF.